This T cell receptor beta chain originates from a study of blood T cell repertoires in COVID-19. Study details: Italy, Spain and the United States were the sources of the convalescent and acute COVID-19 samples.

Participants were placed into cohorts based on the clinical history they reported. From germline, CDR1 is KGHDR and CDR2 SFDVKD. The CDR3 loop spans 15 amino acids. Trimming shortened V by 4 bases and J by 2 bases, and 13 bases separated the two germline ends. In the authors' methods: Reference gene primer amplification gave estimated nucleated cell counts. The protocol was immunoSEQ multiplex PCR, while the TCRdb copy is restricted to in-frame clones and leaves out a portion. The V and J calls and clone size come from that table; D and trimming were worked out from the DNA. The table has around 190,000 clones, about 82% seen once.

V is TRBV24-1 and J is TRBJ2-5; possibly TRBD1 for D (6 bases). The TCR was taken from a man between 35 and 55 years old with acute COVID-19. Material: PBMCs or T cells enriched from blood (not recorded which). The CDR3 region is CATSDPGTRQETQYF. The CDR3 DNA is TGTGCCACCAGTGACCCGGGGACACGGCAAGAGACCCAGTACTTC.